One sample yielded the 20 T cell receptor beta chains listed below, sequenced in a study of PD-L1 blockade in urothelial cancer. Sequenced by immunoSEQ multiplex PCR; TCRdb stores in-frame clones only, minus some. Of roughly 120,000 clones listed, approximately 90% are singletons. Stated time point: peripheral blood 6 weeks after treatment start. Sample: PBMCs, taken around atezolizumab (anti-PD-L1) treatment. The origin of the receptors is a man in his 60s with urothelial cancer.

The V and J genes are TRBV19 and TRBJ2-7; the D gene is possibly TRBD2 (5 bases). Trimming pared 10 bases from V and 2 bases from J, leaving 12 bases between. The CDR3 is 12 residues long. CDR1 is LNHDA, CDR2 SQIVND, per germline (reference sequence). The CDR3 nucleotides read TGTGCCACCACGGACGGGACCTACGAGCAGTACTTC. The encoded protein is CATTDGTYEQYF.

V gene TRBV4-1 combines with J gene TRBJ2-7; TRBD1 matches at 9 bases. Unmatched junction bases numbered 8, after V lost 4 bases and J lost 4 bases. Germline assignment: CDR1 MGHRA and CDR2 YSYEKL. The CDR3 sequence is 15 residues long. CDR3 protein: CASSPPGQGTYEQYF. The CDR3 DNA sequence: TGCGCCAGCAGCCCCCCGGGACAGGGCACTTACGAGCAGTACTTC.

The chain joins TRBV4-1 to TRBJ1-3; 7 nucleotides align to TRBD1. Looked up from germline, CDR1 is MGHRA and CDR2 is YSYEKL. The CDR3 runs to 16 residues. V was pared by 1 base and J by 8 bases, with 11 bases of the junction left unmatched. The CDR3 region has the DNA TGCGCCAGCAGCCAAGCCCCGGGAGGGGGCGCGTACACCATATATTTT. It codes for CASSQAPGGGAYTIYF.

The J gene is TRBJ2-7, the V gene TRBV5-5; TRBD1 might be the D (5 bases). CDR1 is SGHKS, CDR2 YYEKEE, per germline (reference sequence). The CDR3 has 15 residues. The V end lost 4 bases, the J end lost 0 bases, and 14 bases lay between the germline ends. The CDR3 loop reads CASSVRQSSSYEQYF. The CDR3, as DNA: TGTGCCAGCAGCGTTCGACAGTCCAGCTCCTACGAGCAGTACTTC.

V gene TRBV6-1 combines with J gene TRBJ2-6; D is perhaps TRBD1 (5 bases). This CDR3 spans 17 amino acids. Germline V gene lookup returns CDR1 MNHNS and CDR2 SASEGT. With 2 bases removed from V and 1 base from J, the gap between germline ends came to 12 bases. The CDR3 sequence is CASSEMAGLSGANVLTF. DNA for the CDR3: TGTGCCAGCAGTGAAATGGCAGGGCTTTCTGGGGCCAACGTCCTGACTTTC.

This clone was seen only a few times. The genes are TRBV29-1 and TRBJ2-7, with 13 positions matching TRBD2. Trimming cost V 6 bases and J 7 bases; bases outside gene matches: 9. Germline V gene lookup returns CDR1 SQVTM and CDR2 ANQGSEA. There are 14 residues in the CDR3. CDR3: CSVRTSGSLGEQYF. DNA for the CDR3: TGCAGCGTCCGGACTAGCGGGAGTTTGGGAGAGCAGTACTTC.

J is TRBJ1-2 and V is TRBV5-5; tentative D call: TRBD1 (5 bases). Germline assignment: CDR1 SGHKS and CDR2 YYEKEE (reference sequence). This CDR3 comprises 13 residues. Trimming pared 6 bases from V and 8 bases from J, leaving 17 bases between. The CDR3 nucleotides are TGTGCCAGCACCAACTACGGGGGGGTCGGCTACACCTTC. Translation: CASTNYGGVGYTF.

The chain joins TRBV7-3 to TRBJ2-7; 8 bases are shared with TRBD2. The trim removed 5 bases at V and 5 bases at J, leaving 11 bases unmatched. CDR3 length equals 15 residues. The germline V gene encodes CDR1 SGHTA and CDR2 FQGTGA. DNA for the CDR3: TGTGCCAGCAGCCCCGGGGGGGGCAGGTCCAACGAGCAGTACTTC. Translating it yields CASSPGGGRSNEQYF.

In this sample, this clone turned up a few times. The J gene is TRBJ2-7, the V gene TRBV30, with D perhaps TRBD1 (5 bases). The CDR3 is 14 amino acids. Per the germline V gene, CDR1 is GTSNPN and CDR2 is SVGIG (reference sequence). V lost 3 bases and J lost 2, with 14 bases in between. This CDR3 reads CAWSEKGRTYEQYF. In DNA form, the CDR3 reads TGTGCCTGGAGCGAAAAGGGGCGAACCTACGAGCAGTACTTC.

Note on this clone: This CDR3 is also generated by other DNA sequences in the sample. The chain has TRBV7-2 and TRBJ1-2, with D possibly TRBD1 on 5 matching bases. Germline CDR1 is SGHTA and CDR2 is FQGNSA. This CDR3 has 13 amino acids. V lost 5 bases, J lost 2 bases, and 9 bases lay in between. CDR3 sequence: CASSTDRNYGYTF. DNA of the CDR3: TGTGCCAGCAGCACAGACAGAAACTATGGCTACACCTTC.

The J gene is TRBJ2-3, the V gene TRBV11-2, with TRBD2 identical over 10 bases. Trimming cost V 3 bases and J 7 bases; bases outside gene matches: 7. The CDR3 covers 15 residues. Germline CDR1 reads SGHAT; CDR2 reads FQNNGV. The chain's CDR3 is CASSLSSGGKNTQYF. The CDR3, as DNA: TGTGCCAGCAGCTTGAGTAGCGGGGGGAAAAATACGCAGTATTTT.

The chain combines TRBV6-5 with TRBJ1-1; possibly TRBD1 for D (5 bases). Trimming shortened V by 7 bases and J by 3 bases, and 12 bases separated the two germline ends. The V gene's germline CDR1 is MNHEY and CDR2 SVGAGI. The CDR3 covers 13 residues. CDR3 in DNA: TGTGCCAGCATCAGAGACAGATACACTGAAGCTTTCTTT. Translating gives CASIRDRYTEAFF.

V gene TRBV6-1 combines with J gene TRBJ2-2; the D gene is possibly TRBD1 (6 bases). Germline lookup yields CDR1 MNHNS and CDR2 SASEGT. With 7 bases removed from V and 4 bases from J, the gap between germline ends came to 13 bases. This CDR3 region has 14 residues. The CDR3 is CASTRDTLTGELFF. The CDR3 bases are TGTGCCAGCACCCGGGACACCCTCACCGGGGAGCTGTTTTTT.

The chain recombines TRBV11-2 with TRBJ2-7; 7 bases agree with TRBD1. CDR1 and CDR2 (germline): SGHAT, FQNNGV. The CDR3 consists of 13 residues. V lost 6 bases to trimming and J lost 2 bases; unmatched junction nucleotides: 4. Written as DNA, the CDR3 is TGTGCCAGCAGTCGGGACAGCGCCTACGAGCAGTACTTC. Translated, it gives CASSRDSAYEQYF.

The chain uses TRBV29-1 and TRBJ2-3; 8 bases align to TRBD1. The V segment lost 6 bases and the J segment 1 base; nucleotides outside the gene matches: 9. There are 15 residues in the CDR3. CDR1 SQVTM and CDR2 ANQGSEA come from the germline V gene. DNA for the CDR3: TGCAGCGTCTCCAGGACAGGGCAGCGCACAGATACGCAGTATTTT. Protein: CSVSRTGQRTDTQYF.

The chain carries TRBV5-6 and TRBJ2-5, with TRBD2 identical over 9 bases. CDR1 SGHDT and CDR2 YYEEEE come from the germline V gene. This CDR3 contains 15 residues. Trimming removed 2 bases from V and 4 bases from J; junction bases left unmatched: 6. The DNA of the CDR3 is TGTGCCAGCAGCTTATTGCGGGGGGGAAGAGAGACCCAGTACTTC. This codes for CASSLLRGGRETQYF.

The V gene is TRBV27, the J gene TRBJ2-1; tentative D call: TRBD2 (6 bases). V was pared by 5 bases and J by 7 bases, with 18 bases between. The CDR3 extends over 15 amino acids. Germline V CDR1 and CDR2: MNHEY, SMNVEV (reference sequence). Here the CDR3 reads CASSTNSGTFNEQFF. The CDR3 DNA is TGTGCCAGCAGTACAAACTCCGGGACTTTTAATGAGCAGTTCTTC.

The genes are TRBV19 and TRBJ1-1; 8 bases match TRBD1. This CDR3 is built from 13 residues. The germline V gene has CDR1 LNHDA and CDR2 SQIVND (reference sequence). Trimming took 6 bases from V and 5 from J; bases not matched to a gene: 5. CDR3 DNA sequence: TGTGCCAGTAGCCTGACAGGGGATACTGAAGCTTTCTTT. Translating it yields CASSLTGDTEAFF.

The gene calls are TRBV28 and TRBJ1-1; TRBD1 might be the D (6 bases). From germline, CDR1 is MDHEN and CDR2 SYDVKM. The CDR3 length is 15 residues. The V end was cut by 4 bases, the J end by 1 base, with 13 bases between. The CDR3 region has the DNA TGTGCCAGCAGTTCCAACAGGGCCAAGAACACTGAAGCTTTCTTT. Amino acids: CASSSNRAKNTEAFF.

The V and J genes are TRBV7-8 and TRBJ1-5; no clear D. This CDR3 has 13 amino acids. Trimming removed 5 bases at V and 4 bases at J, with 9 bases between. From germline, CDR1 is SGHVS and CDR2 FQNEAQ. The CDR3 DNA sequence: TGTGCCAGCAGCCCCGCGGGGAATCAGCCCCAGCATTTT. Its protein product is CASSPAGNQPQHF.